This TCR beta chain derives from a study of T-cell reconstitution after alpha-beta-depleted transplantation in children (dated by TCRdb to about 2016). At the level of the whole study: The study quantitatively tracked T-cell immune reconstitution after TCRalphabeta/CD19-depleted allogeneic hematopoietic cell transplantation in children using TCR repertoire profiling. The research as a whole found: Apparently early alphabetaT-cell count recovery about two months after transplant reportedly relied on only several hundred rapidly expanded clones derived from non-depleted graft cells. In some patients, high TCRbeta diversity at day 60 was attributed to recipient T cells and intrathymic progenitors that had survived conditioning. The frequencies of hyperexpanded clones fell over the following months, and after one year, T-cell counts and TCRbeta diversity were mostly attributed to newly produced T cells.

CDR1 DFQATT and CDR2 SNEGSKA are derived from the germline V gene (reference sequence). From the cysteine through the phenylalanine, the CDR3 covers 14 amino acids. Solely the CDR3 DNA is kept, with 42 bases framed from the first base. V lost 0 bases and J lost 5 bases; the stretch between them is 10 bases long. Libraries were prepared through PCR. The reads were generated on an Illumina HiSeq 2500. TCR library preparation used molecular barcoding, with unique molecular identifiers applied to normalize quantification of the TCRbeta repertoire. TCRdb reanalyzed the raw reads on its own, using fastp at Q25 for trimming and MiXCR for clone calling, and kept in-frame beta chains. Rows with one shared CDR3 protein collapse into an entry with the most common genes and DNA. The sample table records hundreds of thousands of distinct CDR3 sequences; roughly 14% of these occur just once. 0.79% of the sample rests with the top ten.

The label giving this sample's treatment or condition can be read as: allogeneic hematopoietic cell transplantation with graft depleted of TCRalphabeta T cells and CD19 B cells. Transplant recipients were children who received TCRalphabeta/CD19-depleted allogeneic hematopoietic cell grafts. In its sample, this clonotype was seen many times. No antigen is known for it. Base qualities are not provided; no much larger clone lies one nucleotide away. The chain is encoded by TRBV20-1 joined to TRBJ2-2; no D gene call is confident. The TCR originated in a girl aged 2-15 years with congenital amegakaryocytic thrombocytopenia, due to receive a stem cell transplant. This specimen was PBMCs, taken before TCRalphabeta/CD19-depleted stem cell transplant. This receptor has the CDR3 CSAREVGLTGELFF. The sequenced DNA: TGCAGTGCTAGAGAGGTGGGCCTGACCGGGGAGCTGTTTTTT.